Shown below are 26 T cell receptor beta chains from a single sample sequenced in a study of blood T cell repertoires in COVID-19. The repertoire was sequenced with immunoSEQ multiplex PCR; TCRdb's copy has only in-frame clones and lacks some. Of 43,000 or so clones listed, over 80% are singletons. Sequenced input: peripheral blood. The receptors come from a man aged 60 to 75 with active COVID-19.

Here the CDR3 DNA reads TGTGCCATCCAGGGGGACACCGGGGAGCTGTTTTTT. Encoded protein: CAIQGDTGELFF. V usage is TRBV12-3 or TRBV12-4 and J usage is TRBJ2-2, with 7 nucleotides matching TRBD1. The CDR3 is made up of 12 amino acids. V lost 10 bases and J lost 3; bases outside the gene matches: 2.

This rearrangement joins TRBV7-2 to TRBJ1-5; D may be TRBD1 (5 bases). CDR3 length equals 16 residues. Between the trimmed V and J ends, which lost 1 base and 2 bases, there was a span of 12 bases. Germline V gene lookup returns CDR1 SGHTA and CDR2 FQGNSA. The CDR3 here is CASSLGGDWRNQPQHF. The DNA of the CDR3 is TGTGCCAGCAGCTTAGGGGGGGACTGGCGCAATCAGCCCCAGCATTTT.

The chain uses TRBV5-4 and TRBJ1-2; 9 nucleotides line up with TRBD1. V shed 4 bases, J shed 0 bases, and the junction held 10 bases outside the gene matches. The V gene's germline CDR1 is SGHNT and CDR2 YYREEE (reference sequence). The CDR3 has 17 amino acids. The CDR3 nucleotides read TGTGCCAGCAGCCTCCCTGAGACAGGGGGTTCTAACTATGGCTACACCTTC. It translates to CASSLPETGGSNYGYTF. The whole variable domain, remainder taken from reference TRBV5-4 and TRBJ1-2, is ETGVTQSPTHLIKTRGQQVTLRCSSQSGHNTVSWYQQALGQGPQFIFQYYREEENGRGNFPPRFSGLQFPNYSSELNVNALELDDSALYLCASSLPETGGSNYGYTFGSGTRLTVV.

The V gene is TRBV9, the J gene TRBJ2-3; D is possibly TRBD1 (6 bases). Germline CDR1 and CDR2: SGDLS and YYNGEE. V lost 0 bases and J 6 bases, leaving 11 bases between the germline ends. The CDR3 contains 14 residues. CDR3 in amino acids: CASSVGTGWDTQYF. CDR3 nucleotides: TGTGCCAGCAGCGTAGGAACAGGGTGGGATACGCAGTATTTT.

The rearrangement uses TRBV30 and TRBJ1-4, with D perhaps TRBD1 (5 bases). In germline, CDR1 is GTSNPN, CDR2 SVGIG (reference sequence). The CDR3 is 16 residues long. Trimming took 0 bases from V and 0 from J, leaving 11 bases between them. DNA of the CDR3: TGTGCCTGGAGTGTCCGGAGGGGCGCAACTAATGAAAAACTGTTTTTT. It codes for CAWSVRRGATNEKLFF.

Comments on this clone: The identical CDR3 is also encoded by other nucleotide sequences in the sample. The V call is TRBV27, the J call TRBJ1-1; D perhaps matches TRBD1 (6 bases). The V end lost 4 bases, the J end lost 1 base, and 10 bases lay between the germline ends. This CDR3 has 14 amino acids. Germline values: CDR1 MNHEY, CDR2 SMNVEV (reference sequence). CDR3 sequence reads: CASSSPTGNTEAFF. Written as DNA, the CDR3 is TGTGCCAGCAGTTCCCCGACAGGGAACACTGAAGCTTTCTTT.

CDR3 sequence (DNA): TGTGCCAGCAGTCCCCAGGTGAACACTGAAGCTTTCTTT. This encodes CASSPQVNTEAFF. The chain uses TRBV6-4 and TRBJ1-1; D gene ambiguous. Trimming stripped 5 bases from V and 0 bases from J, with 7 bases between. The CDR3 loop spans 13 amino acids. The germline V gene encodes CDR1 MRHNA and CDR2 SNTAGT.

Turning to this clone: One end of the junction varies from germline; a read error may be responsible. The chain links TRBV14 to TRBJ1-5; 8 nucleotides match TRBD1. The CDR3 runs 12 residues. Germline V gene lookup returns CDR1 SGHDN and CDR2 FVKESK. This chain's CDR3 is CASSPDRDLSFF. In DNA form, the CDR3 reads TGTGCCAGCAGCCCGGACAGGGATCTTTCTTTTTTT.

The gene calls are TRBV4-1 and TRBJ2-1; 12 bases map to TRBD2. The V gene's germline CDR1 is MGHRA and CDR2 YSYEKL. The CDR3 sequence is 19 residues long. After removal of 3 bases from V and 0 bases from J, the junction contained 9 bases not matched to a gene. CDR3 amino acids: CASSHRTSGRRTSYNEQFF. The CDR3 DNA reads TGCGCCAGCAGCCACCGTACTAGCGGGAGGAGGACCTCCTACAATGAGCAGTTCTTC.

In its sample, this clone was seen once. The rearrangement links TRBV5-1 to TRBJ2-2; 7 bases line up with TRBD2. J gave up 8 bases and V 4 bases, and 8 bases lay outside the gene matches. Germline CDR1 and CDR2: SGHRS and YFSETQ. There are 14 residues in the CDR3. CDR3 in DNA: TGCGCCAGCAGCCCGGTAGCGGGTCGAGGGGAGCTGTTTTTT. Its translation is CASSPVAGRGELFF.

Here the CDR3 DNA reads TGCGCCAGCAGCCAAGCCGAGAGGGGGGGCACTGAAGCTTTCTTT. Translation gives CASSQAERGGTEAFF. The J gene is TRBJ1-1, the V gene TRBV4-3, with a tentative D call TRBD1 (6 bases). CDR1 and CDR2 (germline): LGHNA, YSLEER. Deletions cut 1 base from V and 4 bases from J, with 13 bases between. This CDR3 spans 15 amino acids.

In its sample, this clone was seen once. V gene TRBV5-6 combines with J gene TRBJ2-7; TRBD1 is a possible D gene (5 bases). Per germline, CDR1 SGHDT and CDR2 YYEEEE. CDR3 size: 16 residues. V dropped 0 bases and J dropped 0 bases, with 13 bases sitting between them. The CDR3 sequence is CASSLAGQGFSYEQYF. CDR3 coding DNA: TGTGCCAGCAGCTTGGCCGGACAAGGGTTCTCCTACGAGCAGTACTTC.

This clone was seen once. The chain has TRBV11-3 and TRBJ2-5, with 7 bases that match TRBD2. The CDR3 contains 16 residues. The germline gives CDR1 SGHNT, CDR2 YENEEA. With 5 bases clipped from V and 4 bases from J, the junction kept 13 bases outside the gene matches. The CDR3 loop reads CASSPGGTTARETQYF. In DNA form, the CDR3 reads TGTGCCAGCAGCCCAGGAGGGACTACCGCTAGAGAGACCCAGTACTTC.

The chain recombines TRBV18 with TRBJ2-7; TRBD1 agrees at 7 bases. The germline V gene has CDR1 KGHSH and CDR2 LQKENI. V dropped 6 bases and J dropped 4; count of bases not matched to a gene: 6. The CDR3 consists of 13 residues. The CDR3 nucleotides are TGTGCCAGCTCCTCGGGACAGTTTTACGAGCAGTACTTC. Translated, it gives CASSSGQFYEQYF.

The CDR3 nucleotides read TGTGCCAGCAGCTTGGTGAGGGCAAACACTGAAGCTTTCTTT. It codes for CASSLVRANTEAFF. The chain has TRBV5-5 and TRBJ1-1; D not certain. V lost 0 bases and J 2 bases, leaving 8 bases between the germline ends. CDR1 is SGHKS, CDR2 YYEKEE, per germline (reference sequence). CDR3 length: 14 residues.

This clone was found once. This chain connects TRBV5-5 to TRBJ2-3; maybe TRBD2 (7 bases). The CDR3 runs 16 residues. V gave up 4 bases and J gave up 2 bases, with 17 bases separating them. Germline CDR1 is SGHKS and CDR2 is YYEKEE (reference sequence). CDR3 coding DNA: TGTGCCAGCAGCCCCTCCAACCGGGGGGCCACAGATACGCAGTATTTT. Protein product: CASSPSNRGATDTQYF. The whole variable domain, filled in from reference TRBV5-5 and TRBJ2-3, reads DAGVTQSPTHLIKTRGQQVTLRCSPISGHKSVSWYQQVLGQGPQFIFQYYEKEERGRGNFPDRFSARQFPNYSSELNVNALLLGDSALYLCASSPSNRGATDTQYFGPGTRLTVL.

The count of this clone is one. DNA of the CDR3: TGTGCCAGCAGTGAAGCGCGGTTTAGGGGGCCGGAAAAACTGTTTTTT. Protein sequence: CASSEARFRGPEKLFF. The V and J genes are TRBV2 and TRBJ1-4; 7 positions match TRBD1. Germline CDR1 SNHLY, CDR2 FYNNEI. The CDR3 runs 16 residues. Trimming took 0 bases from V and 8 from J; bases not matched to a gene: 9.

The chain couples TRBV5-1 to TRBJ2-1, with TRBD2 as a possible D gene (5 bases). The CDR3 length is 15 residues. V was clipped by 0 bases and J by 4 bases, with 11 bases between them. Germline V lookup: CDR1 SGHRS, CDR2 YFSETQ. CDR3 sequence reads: CASSLDREIYNEQFF. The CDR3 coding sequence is TGCGCCAGCAGCTTGGACCGGGAAATATACAATGAGCAGTTCTTC. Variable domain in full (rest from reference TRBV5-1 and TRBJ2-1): KAGVTQTPRYLIKTRGQQVTLSCSPISGHRSVSWYQQTPGQGLQFLFEYFSETQRNKGNFPGRFSGRQFSNSRSEMNVSTLELGDSALYLCASSLDREIYNEQFFGPGTRLTVL.

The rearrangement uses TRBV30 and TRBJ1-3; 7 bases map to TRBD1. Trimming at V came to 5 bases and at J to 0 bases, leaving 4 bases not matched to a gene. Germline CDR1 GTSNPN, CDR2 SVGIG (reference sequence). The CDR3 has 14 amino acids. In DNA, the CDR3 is TGTGCCTGGGACAGGGAAAGCTCTGGAAACACCATATATTTT. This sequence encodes CAWDRESSGNTIYF.

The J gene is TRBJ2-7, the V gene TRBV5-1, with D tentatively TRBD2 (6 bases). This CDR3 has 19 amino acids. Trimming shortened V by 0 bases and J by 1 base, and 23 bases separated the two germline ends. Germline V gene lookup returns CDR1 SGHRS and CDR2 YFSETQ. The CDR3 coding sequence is TGCGCCAGCAGCTTGGATTGGAGGGAAGGGACTCCCCTTTCCTACGAGCAGTACTTC. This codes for CASSLDWREGTPLSYEQYF.

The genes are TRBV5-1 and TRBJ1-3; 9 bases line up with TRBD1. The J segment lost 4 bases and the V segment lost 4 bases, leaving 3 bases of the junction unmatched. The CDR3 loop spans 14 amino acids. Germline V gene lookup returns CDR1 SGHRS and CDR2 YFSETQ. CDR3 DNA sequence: TGCGCCAGCAGCACAGGGGGCGCAGGAAACACCATATATTTT. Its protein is CASSTGGAGNTIYF.

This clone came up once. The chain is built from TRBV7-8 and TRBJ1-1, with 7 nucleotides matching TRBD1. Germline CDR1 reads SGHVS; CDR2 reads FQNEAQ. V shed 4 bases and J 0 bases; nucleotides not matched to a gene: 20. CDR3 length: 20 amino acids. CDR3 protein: CASSSGRDRYSTGMNTEAFF. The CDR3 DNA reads TGTGCCAGCAGCTCAGGCCGGGACAGATACTCTACCGGGATGAACACTGAAGCTTTCTTT. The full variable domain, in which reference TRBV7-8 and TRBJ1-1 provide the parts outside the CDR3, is GAGVSQSPRYKVAKRGQDVALRCDPISGHVSLFWYQQALGQGPEFLTYFQNEAQLDKSGLPSDRFFAERPEGSVSTLKIQRTQQEDSAVYLCASSSGRDRYSTGMNTEAFFGQGTRLTVV.

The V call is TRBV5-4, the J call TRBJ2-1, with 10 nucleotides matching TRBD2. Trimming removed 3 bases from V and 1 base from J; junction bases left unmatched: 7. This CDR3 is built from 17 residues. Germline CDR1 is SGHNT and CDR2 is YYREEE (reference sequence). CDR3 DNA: TGTGCCAGCAGCTCGACTGGACTAGCGGAATCCTACAATGAGCAGTTCTTC. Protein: CASSSTGLAESYNEQFF.

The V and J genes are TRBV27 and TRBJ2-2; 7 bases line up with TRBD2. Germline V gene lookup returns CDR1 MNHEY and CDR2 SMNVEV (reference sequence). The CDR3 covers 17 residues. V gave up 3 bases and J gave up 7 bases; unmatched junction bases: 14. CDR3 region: CASSFWAGGSIDGELFF. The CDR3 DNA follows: TGTGCCAGCAGTTTCTGGGCGGGCGGGAGTATTGACGGGGAGCTGTTTTTT.

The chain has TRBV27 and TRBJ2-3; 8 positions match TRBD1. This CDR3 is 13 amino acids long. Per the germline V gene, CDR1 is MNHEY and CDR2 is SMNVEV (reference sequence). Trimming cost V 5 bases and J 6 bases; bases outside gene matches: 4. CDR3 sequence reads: CASSAQGADTQYF. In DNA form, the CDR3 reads TGTGCCAGCAGTGCCCAGGGGGCGGATACGCAGTATTTT.

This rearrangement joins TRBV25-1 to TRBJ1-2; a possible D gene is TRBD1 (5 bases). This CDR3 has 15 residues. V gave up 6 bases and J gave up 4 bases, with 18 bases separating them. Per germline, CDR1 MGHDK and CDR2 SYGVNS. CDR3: CASSPWGEEGYGYTF. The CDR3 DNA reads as TGTGCCAGCAGCCCCTGGGGGGAGGAGGGCTATGGCTACACCTTC.